This entry features one TCR beta chain sequence. Its target is unknown. The data belong to a study of OX40 agonist ivuxolimab in advanced cancers. TCRdb's table, derived via immunoSEQ multiplex PCR, lists solely in-frame clones and lacks some. Here the sample spans about 29,000 clones, 80% to 95% being singletons. Germline V lookup: CDR1 MNHEY, CDR2 SMNVEV (reference sequence). V was pared by 2 bases and J by 1 base, with 0 bases of the junction left unmatched. This CDR3 contains 14 residues. Study-wide points: Some patients without response likewise showed low normalized clonal expansion.

The clonotype comes from an adult with an advanced solid tumor such as melanoma, head and neck, liver or kidney cancer. This material consisted of CD4+ or CD8+ T cells sorted from blood, taken in a trial of the OX40 agonist ivuxolimab. The genes are TRBV27 and TRBJ1-2; TRBD1 aligns across 8 bases. CDR3 region: CASSLDRGNYGYTF. The CDR3 region has the DNA TGTGCCAGCAGTTTAGACAGGGGTAACTATGGCTACACCTTC.